What follows are 9 T cell receptor beta chains derived from one specimen sequenced in a study of cytomegalovirus exposure and HLA in healthy donors. Clones were read by immunoSEQ multiplex PCR, and TCRdb kept only the in-frame ones, dropping some. The table has some 180,000 clones, about 89% seen once. Sequencing used PBMCs. The receptors were sampled from a man aged 30 to 39 in good health and CMV-seropositive.

The chain carries TRBV5-6 and TRBJ2-7, with D possibly being TRBD1 (5 bases). This CDR3 has 13 amino acids. Trimming took off 2 bases at V and 3 bases at J, with 9 bases between the two ends. CDR1 is SGHDT and CDR2 is YYEEEE in the germline V gene. The CDR3 is CASSLGARYEQYF. In nucleotides, the CDR3 is TGTGCCAGCAGCTTAGGGGCACGCTACGAGCAGTACTTC.

The chain has TRBV6-5 and TRBJ1-4, with 9 positions matching TRBD1. With V trimmed by 4 bases and J by 10 bases, 4 bases remained unmatched. The germline CDR1 and CDR2 sequences are MNHEY and SVGAGI. CDR3 size: 13 residues. Here the CDR3 reads CASSFGQGRKLFF. CDR3 DNA: TGTGCCAGCAGTTTCGGACAGGGGAGAAAACTGTTTTTT.

To note about this clone: The sample contains more than one DNA sequence encoding this CDR3. The V call is TRBV27, the J call TRBJ1-1; D unresolved. V was trimmed by 2 bases and J by 2 bases, leaving 9 bases between them. The germline gives CDR1 MNHEY, CDR2 SMNVEV (reference sequence). The CDR3 runs 14 residues. CDR3 protein: CASSLVVGNTEAFF. As DNA, the CDR3 is TGTGCCAGCAGTTTAGTCGTTGGCAACACTGAAGCTTTCTTT.

The chain employs TRBV19 and TRBJ1-1; 9 bases line up with TRBD1. Germline-derived CDR1 and CDR2 are LNHDA and SQIVND (reference sequence). The CDR3 covers 13 residues. The J segment lost 13 bases and the V segment lost 5 bases, leaving 11 bases of the junction unmatched. This chain's CDR3 is CASSVTGTGPVFF. The CDR3 bases are TGTGCCAGTAGTGTTACCGGGACAGGGCCGGTTTTCTTT. The full variable domain, its missing parts supplied by reference TRBV19 and TRBJ1-1, is DGGITQSPKYLFRKEGQNVTLSCEQNLNHDAMYWYRQDPGQGLRLIYYSQIVNDFQKGDIAEGYSVSREKKESFPLTVTSAQKNPTAFYLCASSVTGTGPVFFGQGTRLTVV.

This clone was counted a few times. The rearrangement uses TRBV6-5 and TRBJ1-1, with D possibly being TRBD1 (5 bases). The length of the CDR3 is 14 residues. Between the trimmed V and J ends, which lost 5 bases and 6 bases, there was a span of 16 bases. The germline gives CDR1 MNHEY, CDR2 SVGAGI. The CDR3 region has the DNA TGTGCCAGCAGTCAATACCAGGGCCGGGCTGAAGCTTTCTTT. This codes for CASSQYQGRAEAFF.

J is TRBJ2-3 and V is TRBV4-1; D unclear. This CDR3 is 14 amino acids long. Germline values: CDR1 MGHRA, CDR2 YSYEKL. V lost 6 bases and J lost 0, with 10 bases in between. The CDR3 sequence is CASRIGLSTDTQYF. The CDR3 DNA reads TGCGCCAGCAGAATTGGTCTTAGCACAGATACGCAGTATTTT.

V is TRBV7-2 and J is TRBJ2-7, with D uncertain. This CDR3 is 12 amino acids long. Germline V gene sequence: CDR1 SGHTA, CDR2 FQGNSA. Trimming cost V 6 bases and J 5 bases, with 11 bases left between them. The CDR3: CASSLVADEQYF. In nucleotides, the CDR3 is TGTGCCAGCAGTCTAGTCGCTGACGAGCAGTACTTC.

This clone was detected once. The chain joins TRBV7-3 to TRBJ2-7; D may be TRBD1 (6 bases). Trimming cost V 0 bases and J 7 bases, with 10 bases left between them. CDR1 is SGHTA, CDR2 FQGTGA, per germline. The CDR3 is made up of 13 amino acids. The CDR3 reads CASSLTLQGEQYF. Written as DNA, the CDR3 is TGTGCCAGCAGCTTAACGTTGCAGGGGGAGCAGTACTTC.

This chain connects TRBV25-1 to TRBJ1-2; 7 bases match TRBD1. The CDR3 consists of 15 residues. V lost 3 bases, J lost 6 bases, and 10 bases stayed unmatched. The V gene's germline CDR1 is MGHDK and CDR2 SYGVNS. The CDR3 DNA follows: TGTGCCAGCAGTGAGACAGGGTCACATCGGGATGGCTACACCTTC. As protein: CASSETGSHRDGYTF.